Reported below is one T cell receptor beta chain. The same CDR3 can be traced to other DNA sequences in this sample. This specimen belongs to a study of blood T cell repertoires in COVID-19. TCRdb's copy holds only in-frame clones and misses some; the assay was immunoSEQ multiplex PCR. The sample shows about 230,000 clones, approximately 81% of them seen only once. The clonotype comes from a man between 35 and 55 years old with acute or convalescent COVID-19. Sequenced sample: peripheral blood.

DNA for the CDR3: TGTGCCAGCAGCCAAGGACAGGGCCATGGCTACACCTTC. It specifies CASSQGQGHGYTF. V gene TRBV3-1 (or the pseudogene TRBV3-2) combines with J gene TRBJ1-2, with TRBD1 matching over 7 bases. This CDR3 region has 13 residues. CDR1 is LGHDT, CDR2 YNNKEL, per germline (reference sequence). The ends lost 1 base at V and 6 bases at J; junction bases unmatched: 2.